Listed below are T cell receptor beta chains from one sample, sequenced in a study of T cell changes during pregnancy in multiple sclerosis. Libraries were prepared by immunoSEQ multiplex PCR; TCRdb keeps only in-frame clonotypes and omits some of them. This sample has 70,000 to 90,000 clones, with about nine tenths found just once. This material consisted of PBMCs, taken in the first trimester of pregnancy. All receptors derive from a female donor in good health, serving as a control in a pregnancy study. Some clones in this sample may be carry-over from other donors' samples. CDR3s include the opening cysteine and the closing phenylalanine or tryptophan. Fields, in order: J gene, clone size, D gene, V gene, CDR3 DNA, CDR3 protein. The D gene is left open where the match is weak. Clone size is given for some rows only: seen once, a few or many times, or a class if the clone is expanded.

TRBJ2-3,.,TRBD1,TRBV6-1,TGTGCCAGCAGCCGGGACAGGGGCACAGATACGCAGTATTTT,CASSRDRGTDTQYF
TRBJ1-1,.,TRBD1,TRBV7-9,TGTGCCAGCAGCGAGACAGGGACTGAAGCTTTCTTT,CASSETGTEAFF
TRBJ2-1,.,.,TRBV27,TGTGCCAGCAGTTTTTCTCCCCCCTCCTACAATGAGCAGTTCTTC,CASSFSPPSYNEQFF
TRBJ1-1,.,TRBD1,TRBV28,TGTGCCAGCAGTGCCGAGGGGGCCATGAACACTGAAGCTTTCTTT,CASSAEGAMNTEAFF
TRBJ2-3,.,TRBD1,TRBV7-9,TGTGCCAGCAGCACCCTGGGACAGGGGGCGCGGGATACGCAGTATTTT,CASSTLGQGARDTQYF
TRBJ2-1,.,TRBD2,TRBV15,TGTGCCACCAGCAGAGACCCGGGACTAGCGGGCTCGGAGCAGTTCTTC,CATSRDPGLAGSEQFF
TRBJ2-1,.,TRBD1,TRBV7-9,TGTGCCAGCAGCCCCCCGCAGGGGGAATCGGGCTCCTACAATGAGCAGTTCTTC,CASSPPQGESGSYNEQFF
TRBJ1-1,.,.,TRBV18,TGTGCCAGCTCACCACGAGGAGGGTTGAACACTGAAGCTTTCTTT,CASSPRGGLNTEAFF
TRBJ2-3,once,TRBD2,TRBV30,TGTGCCTGGAGTAGCGGGAGAGCAGATACGCAGTATTTT,CAWSSGRADTQYF
TRBJ2-7,.,TRBD1,TRBV29-1,TGCAGCGTTGCGGACAGGTCCTACGAGCAGTACTTC,CSVADRSYEQYF
TRBJ2-5,.,TRBD2,TRBV27,TGTGCCAGCAGTTTGGCCCCACAAAGCGGGACTCTTCCAAAGCTAGAAGAGACCCAGTACTTC,CASSLAPQSGTLPKLEETQYF
TRBJ2-7,.,.,TRBV15,TGTGCCACCAGCAGGCAGTTGGTTATATCCGACGAGCAGTACTTC,CATSRQLVISDEQYF
TRBJ2-5,.,.,TRBV6-5,TGTGCCAGCAGTTACTCTTCCGGGCAAGAGACCCAGTACTTC,CASSYSSGQETQYF
TRBJ2-7,.,.,TRBV30,TGTGCCTGGAGTCCGACTGGGTCCTACGAGCAGTACTTC,CAWSPTGSYEQYF
TRBJ1-2,.,.,TRBV28,TGTGCCAGCAGTTTTAGTGGCGGAAACTATGGCTACACCTTC,CASSFSGGNYGYTF
TRBJ2-7,few,.,TRBV21-1,TGTGCCAGCAGCACACCGGGACAGGGGCCTCCGAGCTCCTACGAGCAGTACTTC,CASSTPGQGPPSSYEQYF
TRBJ2-1,.,TRBD2,TRBV27,TGTGCCAGCAGTTTATACCCCCCCTCGGAGCGGGAGGGCTACAATGAGCAGTTCTTC,CASSLYPPSEREGYNEQFF
TRBJ2-7,.,TRBD1,TRBV11-3,TGTGCCAGCAGCCGAGGACAGGCCTACGAGCAGTACTTC,CASSRGQAYEQYF
TRBJ1-1,.,.,TRBV6-1,TGTGCCAGCAGTGAGCACGTGGGCGGGGGCACTGAAGCTTTCTTT,CASSEHVGGGTEAFF
TRBJ2-1,.,TRBD2,TRBV15,TGTGCCACCAGCACGACTAGCGGGGGAAATGAGCAGTTCTTC,CATSTTSGGNEQFF
TRBJ1-2,.,.,TRBV27,TGTGCCAGCAGTCCCTCTTCAGGGGCGTGGGGCTACACCTTC,CASSPSSGAWGYTF
TRBJ1-2,.,.,TRBV27,TGTGCCAGCAGTTTTCGGGGGGCCCATGGCTACACCTTC,CASSFRGAHGYTF
TRBJ2-7,.,TRBD1,TRBV10-3,TGTGCCACCGACAGGGATGGAACCTACGAGCAGTACTTC,CATDRDGTYEQYF
TRBJ1-1,.,.,TRBV27,TGTGCCAGCAGCCGGTCCGGGACACGCACTGAAGCTTTCTTT,CASSRSGTRTEAFF
TRBJ2-5,.,TRBD2,TRBV4-2,TGTGCCAGCAGCCCCACGGCCAGCGGGGTCCTGGAGACCCAGTACTTC,CASSPTASGVLETQYF
TRBJ1-4,.,.,TRBV13,TGTGCCAGCAGCCCCCGCGGGGTAACTAATGAAAAACTGTTTTTT,CASSPRGVTNEKLFF
TRBJ2-2,.,TRBD2,TRBV9,TGTGCCAGCAGCGGTAGCGGGGCGAACACCGGGGAGCTGTTTTTT,CASSGSGANTGELFF
TRBJ2-7,.,.,TRBV2,TGTGCCAGCAGTGAAGGACTGGGTATAACCTACGAGCAGTACTTC,CASSEGLGITYEQYF
TRBJ1-2,once,TRBD1,TRBV28,TGTGCCAGCAGTTTAGCAGGGGGTAGGAACTATGGCTACACCTTC,CASSLAGGRNYGYTF
TRBJ1-5,.,TRBD1,TRBV5-4,TGTGCCAGCAGCGCGGGGACAGGGAAAAGTCAGCCCCAGCATTTT,CASSAGTGKSQPQHF
TRBJ2-3,.,.,TRBV6-1,TGTGCCAGCAGTGCCACTAGAATCCGGTCAGATACGCAGTATTTT,CASSATRIRSDTQYF
TRBJ2-1,.,TRBD1,TRBV27,TGTGCCAGCAGTTCCTCCTACAGGGGGCCTTCCTACAATGAGCAGTTCTTC,CASSSSYRGPSYNEQFF
TRBJ2-5,.,TRBD2,TRBV7-9,TGTGCCAGCAGCACCTGGACTAGCGGGGGCGGAGAGACCCAGTACTTC,CASSTWTSGGGETQYF
TRBJ2-1,.,TRBD2,TRBV11-2,TGTGCCAGCAGCTTTGGACTAGCGGGCTACAATGAGCAGTTCTTC,CASSFGLAGYNEQFF
TRBJ2-1,.,TRBD2,TRBV9,TGTGCCAGCAGCATGGGACTAGCGGGGGAATGGCAGTTCTTC,CASSMGLAGEWQFF
TRBJ2-1,.,TRBD1,TRBV5-1,TGCGCCAGCAGCTTGGCGAGAGGGACAGGGGGCGCCCAGAATGAGCAGTTCTTC,CASSLARGTGGAQNEQFF
TRBJ2-3,.,.,TRBV2,TGTGCCAGCAGTCCGCGATACGCAGATACGCAGTATTTT,CASSPRYADTQYF
TRBJ2-7,.,TRBD2,TRBV10-3,TGTGCCATCAGTGAGTCAAGGAGCGGGACCTACGAGCAGTACTTC,CAISESRSGTYEQYF
TRBJ2-7,medium-sized,.,TRBV4-3,TGCGCCAGCAGCCAAGAACCGGTAATCCACGAGCAGTACTTC,CASSQEPVIHEQYF
TRBJ2-7,.,TRBD1,TRBV28,TGTGCCAGCAGTCAGGACAGGGTGCTCCACGAGCAGTACTTC,CASSQDRVLHEQYF
TRBJ1-2,.,.,TRBV2,TGTGCCAGCAGTGAAGCGCTGGGCGGGGACTATGGCTACACCTTC,CASSEALGGDYGYTF
TRBJ1-1,.,TRBD1,TRBV5-1,TGCGCCAGCAGCTTCAATCCGAGACAGGGGAACACTGAAGCTTTCTTT,CASSFNPRQGNTEAFF
TRBJ1-2,.,.,TRBV5-4,TGTGCCAGCAGCTTTGGACAGCGTAGGAACTATGGCTACACCTTC,CASSFGQRRNYGYTF
TRBJ2-5,.,.,TRBV5-4,TGTGCCAGCAGCGACCGGGGTGCGGGGGAGACCCAGTACTTC,CASSDRGAGETQYF
TRBJ2-1,.,TRBD2,TRBV13,TGTGCCAGCAGCTTAACTAGCGGTTGGAATGAGCAGTTCTTC,CASSLTSGWNEQFF
TRBJ2-7,.,.,TRBV14,TGTGCCAGCAGCCCGGGGGACTCGATCTCCTACGAGCAGTACTTC,CASSPGDSISYEQYF
TRBJ1-6,.,.,TRBV5-4,TGTGCCAGCGGCCAGGGATTTAATTCACCCCTCCACTTT,CASGQGFNSPLHF
TRBJ2-3,few,TRBD2,TRBV28,TGTGCCAGCAGTCCCCAGACTAGCGGCACCACAGATACGCAGTATTTT,CASSPQTSGTTDTQYF
TRBJ2-2,.,.,TRBV19,TGTGCCAGTAACGAAGGGAGGAACACCGGGGAGCTGTTTTTT,CASNEGRNTGELFF
TRBJ1-5,.,TRBD1,TRBV5-1,TGCGCCAGCAGCCCCCTTGGGACAGTTAATCAGCCCCAGCATTTT,CASSPLGTVNQPQHF